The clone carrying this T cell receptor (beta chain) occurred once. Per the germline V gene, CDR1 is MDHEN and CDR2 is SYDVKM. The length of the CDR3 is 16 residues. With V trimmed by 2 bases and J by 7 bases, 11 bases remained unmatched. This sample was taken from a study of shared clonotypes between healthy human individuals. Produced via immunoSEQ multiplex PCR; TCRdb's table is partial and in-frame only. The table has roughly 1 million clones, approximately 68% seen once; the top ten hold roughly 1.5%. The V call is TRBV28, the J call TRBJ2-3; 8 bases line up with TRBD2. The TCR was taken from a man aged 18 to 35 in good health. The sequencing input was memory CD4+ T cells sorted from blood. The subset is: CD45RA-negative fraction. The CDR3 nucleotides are TGTGCCAGCAGTTTAGGGGCGAGGCTAGCGGGTTATACGCAGTATTTT. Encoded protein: CASSLGARLAGYTQYF.